This T cell receptor (beta chain) was recorded in a study of vaccination effects on CD4 cells after COVID-19. Study in general: Two-dose vaccination with either BNT162b2 or mRNA-1273 was given to the participants.

Viral peptide pool expansion of antigen-specific CD4+ T cells preceded sequencing in the ViraFEST assay. With around ten days of culture completed, CD4+ T cells were isolated. At days 3 and 7, half of the medium was exchanged for IL-2 medium. The CDR3 has 15 amino acids. CDR1 is SGDLS and CDR2 is YYNGEE in the germline V gene. With 2 bases removed from V and 0 bases from J, the gap between germline ends came to 9 bases. In regard to this clone: Antigen: not known.

Assay: immunoSEQ multiplex PCR; the TCRdb copy retains only in-frame clones and omits some. Of under 85,000 clones in the sample, 74% were seen once. The input for sequencing was CD4+ T cells from PBMCs cultured with HCoV-229E spike peptides, taken before COVID-19 vaccination. The TCR originated in a human donor who received a COVID-19 vaccine. The V gene is TRBV9, the J gene TRBJ1-3, with D possibly TRBD1 on 5 matching bases. CDR3: CASSVGGDSGNTIYF. CDR3 DNA sequence: TGTGCCAGCAGCGTGGGAGGGGACTCTGGAAACACCATATATTTT. Variable domain in full (rest from reference TRBV9 and TRBJ1-3): DSGVTQTPKHLITATGQRVTLRCSPRSGDLSVYWYQQSLDQGLQFLIQYYNGEERAKGNILERFSAQQFPDLHSELNLSSLELGDSALYFCASSVGGDSGNTIYFGEGSWLTVV.